This T cell receptor beta chain appears in the sequencing data of a study of OX40 agonist ivuxolimab in advanced cancers. A note on the overall study: Ivuxolimab, which targeted the costimulatory receptor OX40 (CD134), was an agonistic, fully human IgG2 monoclonal antibody. Partial responses occurred in three dose-escalation patients, of whom one had hepatocellular carcinoma and two had cutaneous melanoma. Peripheral TCRbeta sequencing aimed to test whether ivuxolimab altered TCR sequence diversity and caused clonal T-cell expansion. In the dose-escalation cohort, around four fifths of patients were male, and the mean age was about 55 years, with a range of about 20 to 79. The monotherapy dose-escalation portion (N = 52 patients) of the phase I ivuxolimab trial is reported in the paper. Patients were allowed to have had prior anti-PD-1, anti-PD-L1 or anti-CTLA-4 therapy, and approximately 43% of the dose-escalation patients had previously received checkpoint inhibitors. Among the approximately 50 dose-escalation patients, about 19 had hepatocellular carcinoma, roughly 15 melanoma, 9 renal cell carcinoma and 9 head and neck cancer. Intravenous ivuxolimab was administered to patients every 2 weeks at six dose levels: 0.01, 0.1, 0.3, 1.5, 3 and 10 mg/kg. Points the paper makes about the study in general: On average, CD8+ T cells showed more expanded clones than CD4+ T cells after ivuxolimab. Which antigens the clonally expanded peripheral T cells were specific for was not determined. Partial responders in the 0.1-3.0 mg/kg groups had among the lowest normalized peripheral clonal expansion, especially among CD8+ T cells. Low levels of normalized T-cell clonal expansion were also seen in some patients who did not respond. At doses from 0.1 to 3.0 mg/kg, clonal expansion was seen in both CD4+ and CD8+ blood T cells between baseline and week 6.

On this clone itself: Which antigen it targets is not known. No much larger clone is present one base from it, and per-base qualities are unavailable.

Genomic DNA was isolated from the sorted cells so that the TCRbeta CDR3 region could be sequenced. The immunoSEQ Assay was used to sequence the TCRbeta CDR3 regions. Drawn from immuneACCESS, this table holds only the in-frame rearrangements with V and J called that TCRdb kept. Clones are partly lost; checked studies trace under half to an unresolved V gene and leave the rest unexplained. The sample profile shows about 20,000 clones; approximately 90% of them were found once. Around 10% of the sample is in the top ten clones. Measured from the cysteine to the phenylalanine, the CDR3 is 18 residues long. CDR3 DNA is the only sequence kept; it has 54 bases, read in frame from the first base. CDR1 is given as SEHNR and CDR2 as FQNEAQ, both from the germline V gene (reference sequence). V lost 8 bases and J lost 0 bases, and the count of bases not matched to a germline gene is 12. The trial excluded patients who had a history of autoimmune disease or who were on systemic immunosuppression. Peripheral blood for TCR sequencing was collected from all dose cohorts at baseline, on cycle 4 day 1, and on cycle 7 day 1. Samples were obtained from an open-label, multicenter, first-in-human phase I dose-escalation trial of ivuxolimab. Adults with locally advanced or metastatic melanoma, renal cell carcinoma, hepatocellular carcinoma or head and neck squamous cell carcinoma were enrolled in the trial. Before TCR sequencing, CD4+ T cells and CD8+ T cells from peripheral blood were sorted into separate populations.

This chain is built from TRBV7-9 and TRBJ2-1; TRBD2 aligns with 11 central bases. The source is an adult with an advanced solid tumor such as melanoma, head and neck, liver or kidney cancer. The sample consisted of CD4+ or CD8+ T cells sorted from blood, taken in a trial of the OX40 agonist ivuxolimab. For the CDR3, the sequence is CASFPQGLAALSYNEQFF. Here is the DNA: TGTGCCAGCTTTCCCCAGGGACTAGCGGCCCTCTCCTACAATGAGCAGTTCTTC.